The clone carrying this T cell receptor beta chain was found once. The data originate from a study of blood T cell repertoires in COVID-19. For the study at large: COVID-19 samples, acute and convalescent, were from the United States, Italy and Spain. Nucleic acid was either cDNA or gDNA, and it came from T cells, B-cell-depleted T cells, or PBMCs.

Libraries were prepared by immunoSEQ multiplex PCR; TCRdb keeps only in-frame clonotypes and omits some of them. This table has 99,000 or so clones, about three quarters appearing once. Deletions cut 1 base from V and 2 bases from J, with 11 bases between. Germline CDR1 reads SEHNR; CDR2 reads FQNEAQ (reference sequence). The CDR3 length is 16 residues. The sample taken for sequencing was peripheral blood. The source is a woman in her 70s with acute or convalescent COVID-19. V and J are TRBV7-9 and TRBJ2-2, with a possible D match to TRBD2 (7 bases). The CDR3, as DNA: TGTGCCAGCAGCTTAGTCGGGGGGCGAAACACCGGGGAGCTGTTTTTT. It translates to CASSLVGGRNTGELFF.